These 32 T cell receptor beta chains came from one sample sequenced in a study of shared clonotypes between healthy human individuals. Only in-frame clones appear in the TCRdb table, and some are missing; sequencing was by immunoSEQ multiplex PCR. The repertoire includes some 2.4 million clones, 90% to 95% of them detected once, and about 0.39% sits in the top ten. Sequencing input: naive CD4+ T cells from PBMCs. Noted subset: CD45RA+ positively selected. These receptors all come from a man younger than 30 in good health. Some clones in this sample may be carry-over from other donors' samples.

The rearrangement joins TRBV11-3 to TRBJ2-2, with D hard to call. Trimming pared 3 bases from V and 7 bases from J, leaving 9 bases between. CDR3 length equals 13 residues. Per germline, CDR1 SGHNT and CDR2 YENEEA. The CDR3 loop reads CASSFFGDGELFF. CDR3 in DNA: TGTGCCAGCAGCTTTTTTGGGGACGGGGAGCTGTTTTTT.

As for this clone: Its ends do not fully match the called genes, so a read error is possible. The DNA for the CDR3 is TGTGCCAGCAGTTTAGCGGGAGCAAGCAATGAGCAGTTCTTC. Protein: CASSLAGASNEQFF. The chain employs TRBV7-2 and TRBJ2-1; TRBD2 matches 9 bases. The CDR3 runs 14 residues. CDR1 and CDR2 (germline): SGHTA, FQGNSA.

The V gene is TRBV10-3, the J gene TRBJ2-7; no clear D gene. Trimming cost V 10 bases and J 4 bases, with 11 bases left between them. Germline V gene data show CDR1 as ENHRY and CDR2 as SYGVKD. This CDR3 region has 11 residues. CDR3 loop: CATLTNYEQYF. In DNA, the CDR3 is TGTGCCACCCTAACAAATTACGAGCAGTACTTC.

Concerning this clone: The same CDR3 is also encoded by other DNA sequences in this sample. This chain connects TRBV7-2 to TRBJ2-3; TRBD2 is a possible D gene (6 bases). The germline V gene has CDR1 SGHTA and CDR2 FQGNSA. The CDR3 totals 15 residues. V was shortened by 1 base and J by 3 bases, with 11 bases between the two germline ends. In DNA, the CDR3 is TGTGCCAGCAGCTTAGATCTAGCGCGGACAGATACGCAGTATTTT. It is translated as CASSLDLARTDTQYF.

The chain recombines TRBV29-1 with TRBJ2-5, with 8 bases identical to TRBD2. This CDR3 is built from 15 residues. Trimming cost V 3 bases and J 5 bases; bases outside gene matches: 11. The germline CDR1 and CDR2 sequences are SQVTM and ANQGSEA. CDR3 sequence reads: CSVEFPGGPRETQYF. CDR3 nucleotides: TGCAGCGTTGAGTTTCCGGGAGGGCCCAGGGAGACCCAGTACTTC.

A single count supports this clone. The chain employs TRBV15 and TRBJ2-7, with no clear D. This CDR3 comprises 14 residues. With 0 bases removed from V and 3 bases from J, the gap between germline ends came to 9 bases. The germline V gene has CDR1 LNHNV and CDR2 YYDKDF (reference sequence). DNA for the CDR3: TGTGCCACCAGCAGAGATCGGGCTAACTACGAGCAGTACTTC. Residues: CATSRDRANYEQYF.

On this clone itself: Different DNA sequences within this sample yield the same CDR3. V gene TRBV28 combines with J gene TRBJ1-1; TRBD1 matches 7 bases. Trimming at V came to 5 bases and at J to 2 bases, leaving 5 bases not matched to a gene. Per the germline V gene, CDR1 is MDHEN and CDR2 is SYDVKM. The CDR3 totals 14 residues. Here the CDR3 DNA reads TGTGCCAGCAGTCTGGGACAGTTAAACACTGAAGCTTTCTTT. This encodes CASSLGQLNTEAFF.

CDR3: CASSLGDLVTDTQYF. CDR3 sequence (DNA): TGCGCCAGCAGCTTGGGGGACTTAGTCACAGATACGCAGTATTTT. The chain recombines TRBV5-1 with TRBJ2-3; perhaps TRBD2 as D (6 bases). The germline CDR1 and CDR2 sequences are SGHRS and YFSETQ. V was cut by 0 bases and J by 2 bases, with 10 bases left in between. This CDR3 contains 15 residues.

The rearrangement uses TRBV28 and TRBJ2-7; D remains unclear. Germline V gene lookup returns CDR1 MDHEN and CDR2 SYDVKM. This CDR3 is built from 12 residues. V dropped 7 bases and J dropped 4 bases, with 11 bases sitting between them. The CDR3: CASKTVEYEQYF. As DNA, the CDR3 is TGTGCCAGCAAAACGGTGGAGTACGAGCAGTACTTC.

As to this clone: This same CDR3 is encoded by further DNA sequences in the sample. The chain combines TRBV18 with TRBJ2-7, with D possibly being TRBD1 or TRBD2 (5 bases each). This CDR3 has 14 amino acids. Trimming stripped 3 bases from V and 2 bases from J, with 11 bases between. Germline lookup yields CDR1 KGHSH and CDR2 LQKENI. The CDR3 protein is CASSPEGRAYEQYF. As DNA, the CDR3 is TGTGCCAGCTCACCCGAGGGGAGAGCCTACGAGCAGTACTTC.

CDR3 amino acids: CASSFWQGGYYEQYF. Written as DNA, the CDR3 is TGTGCCAGCAGTTTTTGGCAGGGGGGTTACTACGAGCAGTACTTC. The genes are TRBV28 and TRBJ2-7, with D maybe TRBD1 (7 bases). Germline V lookup: CDR1 MDHEN, CDR2 SYDVKM. This CDR3 region has 15 residues. V was trimmed by 3 bases and J by 3 bases, leaving 15 bases between them.

CDR3 nucleotides: TGCGCCAGCAGTGAGGGTCTCTTCTACGAGCAGTACTTC. This codes for CASSEGLFYEQYF. V and J are TRBV10-1 and TRBJ2-7; no reliable D call. The CDR3 loop spans 13 amino acids. V lost 2 bases to trimming and J lost 3 bases, with 8 bases between them. CDR1 is WNHNN and CDR2 is SYGVQD in the germline V gene (reference sequence).

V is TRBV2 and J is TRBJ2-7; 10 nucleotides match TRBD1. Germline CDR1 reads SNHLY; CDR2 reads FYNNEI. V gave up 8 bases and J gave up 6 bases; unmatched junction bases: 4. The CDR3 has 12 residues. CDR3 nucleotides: TGTGCCAGCCGGACAGGGGGGTTCGAGCAGTACTTC. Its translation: CASRTGGFEQYF.

In nucleotides, the CDR3 is TGTGCCACGAGCCAAAGCCCTAATGAAAAACTGTTTTTT. Translated, it gives CATSQSPNEKLFF. This chain joins TRBV15 and TRBJ1-4; no firm D call. Germline CDR1 is LNHNV and CDR2 is YYDKDF (reference sequence). V dropped 9 bases and J dropped 3 bases, with 11 bases sitting between them. The CDR3 runs 13 residues.

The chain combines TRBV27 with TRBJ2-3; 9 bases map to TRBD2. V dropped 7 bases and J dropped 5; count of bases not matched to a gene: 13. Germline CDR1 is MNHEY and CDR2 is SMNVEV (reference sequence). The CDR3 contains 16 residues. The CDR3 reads CASTSRGGRAVDTQYF. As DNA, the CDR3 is TGTGCCAGCACCTCACGAGGCGGGAGGGCGGTAGATACGCAGTATTTT.

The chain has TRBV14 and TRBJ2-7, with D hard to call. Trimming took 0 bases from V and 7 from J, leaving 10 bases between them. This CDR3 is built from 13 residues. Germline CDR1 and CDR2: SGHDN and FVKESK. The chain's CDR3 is CASSQDMVREQYF. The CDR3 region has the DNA TGTGCCAGCAGCCAAGATATGGTCAGGGAGCAGTACTTC.

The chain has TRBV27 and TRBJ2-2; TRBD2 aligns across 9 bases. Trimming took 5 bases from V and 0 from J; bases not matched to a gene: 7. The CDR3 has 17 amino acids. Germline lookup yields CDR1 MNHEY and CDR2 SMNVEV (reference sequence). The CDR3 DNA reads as TGTGCCAGCAGTATACTAGCGGGTATATCGAACACCGGGGAGCTGTTTTTT. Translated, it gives CASSILAGISNTGELFF.

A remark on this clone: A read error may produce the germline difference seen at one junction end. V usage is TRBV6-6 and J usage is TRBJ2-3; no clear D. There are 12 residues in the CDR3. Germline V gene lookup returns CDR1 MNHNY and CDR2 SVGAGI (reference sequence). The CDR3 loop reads CASSYYPDPRHF. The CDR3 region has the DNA TGTGCCAGCAGTTACTACCCGGACCCCCGGCATTTT.

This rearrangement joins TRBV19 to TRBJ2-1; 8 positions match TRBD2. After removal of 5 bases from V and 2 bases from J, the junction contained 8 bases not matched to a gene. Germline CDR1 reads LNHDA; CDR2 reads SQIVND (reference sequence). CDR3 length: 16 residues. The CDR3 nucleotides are TGTGCCAGTAGTTTATCCGGGACTAGTCCCTACAATGAGCAGTTCTTC. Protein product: CASSLSGTSPYNEQFF.

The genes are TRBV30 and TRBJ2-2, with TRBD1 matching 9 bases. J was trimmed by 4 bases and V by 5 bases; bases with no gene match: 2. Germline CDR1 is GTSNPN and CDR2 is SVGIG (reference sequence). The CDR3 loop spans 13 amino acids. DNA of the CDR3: TGTGCCTGGGACAGGGGGAGCACCGGGGAGCTGTTTTTT. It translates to CAWDRGSTGELFF.

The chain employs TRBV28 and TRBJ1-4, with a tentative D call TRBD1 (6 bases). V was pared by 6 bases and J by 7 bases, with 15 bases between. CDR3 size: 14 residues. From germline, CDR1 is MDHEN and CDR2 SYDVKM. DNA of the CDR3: TGTGCCAGCAGCACAGGGTCTGGGCGTGAAAAACTGTTTTTT. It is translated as CASSTGSGREKLFF.

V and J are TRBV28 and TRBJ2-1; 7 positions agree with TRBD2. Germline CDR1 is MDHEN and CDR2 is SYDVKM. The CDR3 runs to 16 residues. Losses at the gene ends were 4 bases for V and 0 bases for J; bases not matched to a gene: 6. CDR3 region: CASSWASGASYNEQFF. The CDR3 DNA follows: TGTGCCAGCAGTTGGGCGAGCGGGGCCTCCTACAATGAGCAGTTCTTC.

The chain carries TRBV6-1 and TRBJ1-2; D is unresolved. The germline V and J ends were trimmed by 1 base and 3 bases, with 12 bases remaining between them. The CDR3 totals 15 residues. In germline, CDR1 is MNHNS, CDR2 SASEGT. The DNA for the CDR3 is TGTGCCAGCAGTGAAGATGGAGGGAGGTACTATGGCTACACCTTC. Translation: CASSEDGGRYYGYTF.

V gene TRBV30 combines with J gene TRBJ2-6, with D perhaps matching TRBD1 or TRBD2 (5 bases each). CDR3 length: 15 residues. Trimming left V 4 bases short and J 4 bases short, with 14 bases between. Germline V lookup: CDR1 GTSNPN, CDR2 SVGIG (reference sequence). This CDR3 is CAWTLSRDGANVLTF. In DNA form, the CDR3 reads TGTGCCTGGACCCTCTCCCGGGACGGGGCCAACGTCCTGACTTTC.

In DNA form, the CDR3 reads TGTGCCTGGGACGGGGGGATCGAGGGCCACGAGCAGTACTTC. It translates to CAWDGGIEGHEQYF. This chain uses TRBV30 with TRBJ2-7; 7 nucleotides line up with TRBD2. Germline V lookup: CDR1 GTSNPN, CDR2 SVGIG (reference sequence). The CDR3 is made up of 14 amino acids. The V and J ends lost 5 bases and 5 bases, in that order; junction bases with no gene match: 12.

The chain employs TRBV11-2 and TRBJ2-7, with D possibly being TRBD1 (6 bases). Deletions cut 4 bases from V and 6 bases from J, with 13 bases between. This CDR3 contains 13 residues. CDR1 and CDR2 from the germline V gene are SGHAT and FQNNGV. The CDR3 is CASSSTGKGEQYF. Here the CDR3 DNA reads TGTGCCAGCAGCTCCACAGGGAAGGGCGAGCAGTACTTC. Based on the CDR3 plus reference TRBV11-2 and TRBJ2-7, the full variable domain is EAGVAQSPRYKIIEKRQSVAFWCNPISGHATLYWYQQILGQGPKLLIQFQNNGVVDDSQLPKDRFSAERLKGVDSTLKIQPAKLEDSAVYLCASSSTGKGEQYFGPGTRLTVT.

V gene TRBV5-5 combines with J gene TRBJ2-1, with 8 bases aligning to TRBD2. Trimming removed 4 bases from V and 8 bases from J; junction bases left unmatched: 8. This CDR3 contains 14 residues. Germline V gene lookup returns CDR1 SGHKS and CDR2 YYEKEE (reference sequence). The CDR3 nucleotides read TGTGCCAGCAGCCAGAGGACTAGCTGGGATGAGCAGTTCTTC. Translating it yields CASSQRTSWDEQFF. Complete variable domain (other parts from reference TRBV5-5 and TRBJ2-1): DAGVTQSPTHLIKTRGQQVTLRCSPISGHKSVSWYQQVLGQGPQFIFQYYEKEERGRGNFPDRFSARQFPNYSSELNVNALLLGDSALYLCASSQRTSWDEQFFGPGTRLTVL.

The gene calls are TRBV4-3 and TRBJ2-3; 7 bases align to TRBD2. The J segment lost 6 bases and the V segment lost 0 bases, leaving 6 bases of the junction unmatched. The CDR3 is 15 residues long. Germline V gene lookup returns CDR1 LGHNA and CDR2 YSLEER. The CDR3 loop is CASSQEGGNSDTQYF. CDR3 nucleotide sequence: TGCGCCAGCAGCCAAGAGGGGGGGAATTCGGATACGCAGTATTTT.

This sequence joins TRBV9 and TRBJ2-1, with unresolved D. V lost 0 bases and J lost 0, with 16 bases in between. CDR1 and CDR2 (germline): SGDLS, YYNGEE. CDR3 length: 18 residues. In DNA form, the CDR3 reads TGTGCCAGCAGCGTAGCGGCAACTCCTTATAGCTCCTACAATGAGCAGTTCTTC. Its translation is CASSVAATPYSSYNEQFF.

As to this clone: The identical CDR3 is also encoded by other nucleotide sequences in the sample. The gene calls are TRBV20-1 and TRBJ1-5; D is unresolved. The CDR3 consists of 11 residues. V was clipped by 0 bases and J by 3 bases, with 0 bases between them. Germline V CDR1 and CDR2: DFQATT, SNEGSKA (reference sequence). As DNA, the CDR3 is TGCAGTGCTAGAGACAATCAGCCCCAGCATTTT. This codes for CSARDNQPQHF.

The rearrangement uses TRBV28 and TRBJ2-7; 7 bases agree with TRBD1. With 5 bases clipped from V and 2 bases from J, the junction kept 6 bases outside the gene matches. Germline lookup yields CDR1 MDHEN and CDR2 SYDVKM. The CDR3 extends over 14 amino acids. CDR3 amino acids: CASSMTGLTYEQYF. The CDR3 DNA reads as TGTGCCAGCAGTATGACAGGGCTAACCTACGAGCAGTACTTC.

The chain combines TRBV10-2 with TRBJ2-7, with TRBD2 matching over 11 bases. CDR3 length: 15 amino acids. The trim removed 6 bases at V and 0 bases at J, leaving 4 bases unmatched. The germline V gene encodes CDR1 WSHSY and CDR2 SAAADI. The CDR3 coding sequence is TGCGCCAGCAGCCGACTAGCGGGGAGCTCCTACGAGCAGTACTTC. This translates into CASSRLAGSSYEQYF.